The TCR beta chain under discussion was sequenced for a study of spatial heterogeneity in lung cancer. Germline V CDR1 and CDR2: SGHTS, YDEGEE. CDR3 length equals 15 residues. J was trimmed by 8 bases and V by 4 bases; bases with no gene match: 11. TCRdb used MiXCR to reprocess the 5' RACE reads, holding one entry per CDR3 protein. The sample consists of approximately 81,000 distinct CDR3 sequences, around an eighth of them appearing once. Stated time point: sample taken at primary tumor resection. TCRs were sequenced from unsorted whole RNA of tumor, nontumor lung or PBMC. In this sample, this clonotype turned up a few times.

The material was PBMCs, obtained at surgery. The origin of this receptor is a male donor with early-stage non-small cell lung cancer. This chain links TRBV5-8 with TRBJ1-4, with TRBD1 matching 7 bases. The CDR3 protein is CASSPGTATLEKLFF. The CDR3 coding sequence is TGTGCCAGCAGCCCGGGGACAGCTACTCTCGAAAAACTGTTTTTT.